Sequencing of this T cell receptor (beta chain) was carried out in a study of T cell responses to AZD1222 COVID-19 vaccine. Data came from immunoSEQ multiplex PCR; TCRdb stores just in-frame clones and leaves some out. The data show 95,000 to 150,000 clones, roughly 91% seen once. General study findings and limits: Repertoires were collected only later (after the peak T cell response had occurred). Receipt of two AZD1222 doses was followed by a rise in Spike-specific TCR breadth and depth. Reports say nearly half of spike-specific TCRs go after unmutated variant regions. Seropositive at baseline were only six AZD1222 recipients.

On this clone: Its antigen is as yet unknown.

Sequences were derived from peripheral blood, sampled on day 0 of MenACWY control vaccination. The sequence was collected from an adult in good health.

CDR3 nucleotides: TGTGCCAGCAGCTATAGCCGGCGGGAGTTGGGTAATGAGCAGTTCTTC. As protein: CASSYSRRELGNEQFF. The rearrangement links TRBV11-3 to TRBJ2-1; 7 bases line up with TRBD2. V was clipped by 4 bases and J by 7 bases; unmatched bases: 13. The CDR3 spans 16 residues. Germline values: CDR1 SGHNT, CDR2 YENEEA.